Presented here are 9 T cell receptor beta chains from one specimen sequenced in a study of T cell responses to AZD1222 COVID-19 vaccine. Clones were read by immunoSEQ multiplex PCR, and TCRdb kept only the in-frame ones, dropping some. This sample yields about 140,000 clones, of which around 92% are seen a single time; approximately 2.3% belongs to the top ten. Sequencing was performed on peripheral blood, taken on day 0 of AZD1222 vaccination. The receptors come from an adult in good health.

This chain joins TRBV7-2 and TRBJ1-2, with a possible D match to TRBD1 (6 bases). Trimming cost V 6 bases and J 3 bases, with 8 bases left between them. Per germline, CDR1 SGHTA and CDR2 FQGNSA. The CDR3 covers 12 residues. CDR3 in amino acids: CASRQGDYGYTF. DNA for the CDR3: TGTGCCAGCAGACAGGGCGACTATGGCTACACCTTC.

The chain is built from TRBV3-1 (or the pseudogene TRBV3-2) and TRBJ1-1, with D perhaps matching TRBD1 (5 bases). Trimming removed 4 bases at V and 7 bases at J, with 7 bases between. The CDR3 length is 11 residues. Germline V gene sequence: CDR1 LGHDT, CDR2 YNNKEL (reference sequence). In DNA, the CDR3 is TGTGCCAGCAGCCGTGGACATGAAGCTTTCTTT. Its protein is CASSRGHEAFF.

The chain recombines TRBV7-3 with TRBJ2-7, with D perhaps matching TRBD2 (6 bases). CDR1 SGHTA and CDR2 FQGTGA come from the germline V gene. The CDR3 has 15 residues. V shed 5 bases and J shed 0 bases, with 14 bases lying between them. The CDR3 DNA reads TGTGCCAGCAGCCCCGGGGGACCGAGCTCCTACGAGCAGTACTTC. Translating it yields CASSPGGPSSYEQYF.

This CDR3 is CAISDILLSSYEQYF. Written as DNA, the CDR3 is TGTGCCATCAGTGATATACTATTGAGCTCCTACGAGCAGTACTTC. The rearrangement links TRBV10-3 to TRBJ2-7; D is uncertain. Trimming took off 3 bases at V and 0 bases at J, with 12 bases between the two ends. The germline CDR1 and CDR2 sequences are ENHRY and SYGVKD. The CDR3 contains 15 residues.

This clone is a singleton in its sample. The DNA of the CDR3 is TGTGCCAGCAGCTTAGACAGGGACCGGACCCAGTACTTC. Its translation: CASSLDRDRTQYF. The J gene is TRBJ2-5, the V gene TRBV5-4, with 7 bases that match TRBD1. J gave up 7 bases and V 2 bases, and 5 bases lay outside the gene matches. Germline V gives CDR1 SGHNT, CDR2 YYREEE (reference sequence). The CDR3 length is 13 residues.

The J gene is TRBJ2-4, the V gene TRBV7-2; 8 nucleotides line up with TRBD1. CDR3 length: 17 amino acids. Trimming removed 5 bases from V and 0 bases from J; junction bases left unmatched: 9. Germline values: CDR1 SGHTA, CDR2 FQGNSA. The CDR3 DNA follows: TGTGCCAGCAGCCCGGACAGGGCACCCTTAGCCAAAAACATTCAGTACTTC. Translating gives CASSPDRAPLAKNIQYF.

The V gene is TRBV6-5, the J gene TRBJ2-3; 7 bases align to TRBD1. V lost 7 bases, J lost 4 bases, and 8 bases stayed unmatched. Per germline, CDR1 MNHEY and CDR2 SVGAGI. The CDR3 contains 14 residues. CDR3 residues: CASTTGAVPDTQYF. CDR3 nucleotide sequence: TGTGCCAGCACTACAGGGGCGGTCCCAGATACGCAGTATTTT.

V usage is TRBV4-1 and J usage is TRBJ1-1; D gene unclear. The germline CDR1 and CDR2 sequences are MGHRA and YSYEKL. The CDR3 loop spans 15 amino acids. Trimming removed 1 base from V and 2 bases from J, with 11 bases in between. CDR3 in amino acids: CASSQVSQLNTEAFF. CDR3 coding DNA: TGCGCCAGCAGCCAAGTTTCTCAGTTAAACACTGAAGCTTTCTTT.

The chain is built from TRBV12-3 or TRBV12-4 and TRBJ1-1; 7 bases line up with TRBD1. J was trimmed by 5 bases and V by 7 bases; bases with no gene match: 7. CDR3 length: 13 amino acids. The CDR3, as DNA: TGTGCCAGCACCCGGGACAGTCTTACTGAAGCTTTCTTT. Protein sequence: CASTRDSLTEAFF.